The T cell receptor (delta chain) described here comes from a study of gamma-delta T cells after stem cell transplantation. TCRdb called clones from the RT-PCR reads again using CATT. The table lists 1,200 or so delta-chain clones, around 18% of them singletons. The CDR3 length is 19 residues. The ends lost 2 bases at V and 0 bases at J; junction bases unmatched: 15. Germline V gene sequence: CDR1 TSWWSYY, CDR2 QGS. This clone was recorded a few times. The clonotype comes from a human donor. It is not recorded whose cells these are; they may come from a transplant donor. Sequenced: gamma-delta T cells. The J gene is TRDJ1, the V gene TRDV1; 7 bases agree with TRDD3. CDR3 region: CALGEKLRPWGGYTDKLIF. The CDR3 DNA reads as TGTGCTCTTGGGGAAAAGCTACGACCCTGGGGGGGGTACACCGATAAACTCATCTTT.